This T cell receptor (beta chain) appears in the sequencing data of a study of CD8 T cells in Susac syndrome. The V gene's germline CDR1 is SGHAT and CDR2 FQNNGV. The CDR3 is 14 residues long. The V gene end was trimmed by 3 bases and the J gene end by 2 bases; junction bases not matched to a gene: 2. Random hexamers were used to reverse transcribe about 0.45 to 1 ug of RNA. TCRdb fed the immunoSEQ multiplex PCR reads into MiXCR, producing one record per CDR3 protein. The table shows around 45,000 distinct CDR3 sequences, with around 92% occurring only once. The V and J genes are TRBV11-2 and TRBJ2-7, with 9 bases that match TRBD1. The TCR originated in a human donor in good health. Material for sequencing was CD8+ T cells from PBMCs. CDR3 sequence reads: CASSFDRGTYEQYF. CDR3 coding DNA: TGTGCCAGCAGCTTCGACAGGGGGACCTACGAGCAGTACTTC.